These T cell receptor beta chains were read from a single sample in a study of cytomegalovirus exposure and HLA in healthy donors. Generated by immunoSEQ multiplex PCR, the TCRdb table keeps only in-frame clones and is missing some. This table lists roughly 140,000 clones. Sequences were obtained from PBMCs. The receptors originated from a male donor in good health and CMV-seronegative. The CDR3 runs from the conserved cysteine through the conserved F or W. Each record gives: CDR3 length, V gene, J gene, D gene, CDR3 protein, CDR3 DNA. D genes are given only for firm matches.

14	TRBV7-9	TRBJ2-7	TRBD1	CASSYGTGVDEQYF	TGTGCCAGCAGCTACGGGACAGGGGTGGACGAGCAGTACTTC
17	TRBV18	TRBJ1-5	TRBD1	CASSLQKARGFGQPQHF	TGTGCCAGCTCTCTTCAGAAGGCCAGGGGGTTCGGTCAGCCCCAGCATTTT
15	TRBV30	TRBJ2-1	.	CAWSQRVSSYNEQFF	TGTGCCTGGAGTCAACGGGTGAGCTCCTACAATGAGCAGTTCTTC
14	TRBV16	TRBJ1-2	.	CASSQSTVTGGYTF	TGTGCCAGCAGCCAATCCACAGTGACGGGGGGCTACACCTTC
16	TRBV9	TRBJ2-1	.	CASSVGGGRGGNEQFF	TGTGCCAGCAGCGTAGGGGGGGGCCGGGGAGGGAATGAGCAGTTCTTC
15	TRBV5-5	TRBJ1-6	.	CASSLFIRENSPLHF	TGTGCCAGCAGCTTGTTTATTCGGGAGAATTCACCCCTCCACTTT
13	TRBV11-3	TRBJ2-2	.	CASGRGNTGELFF	TGTGCCAGCGGACGGGGGAACACCGGGGAGCTGTTTTTT
15	TRBV7-8	TRBJ2-3	TRBD2	CASSSTSISADTQYF	TGTGCCAGCAGTTCGACTAGCATTTCTGCAGATACGCAGTATTTT
15	TRBV30	TRBJ2-2	TRBD2	CACLTSGRVAGELFF	TGTGCCTGCCTGACTAGCGGGAGGGTCGCCGGGGAGCTGTTTTTT
14	TRBV18	TRBJ1-1	TRBD1	CASSPGQGNTEAFF	TGTGCCAGCTCACCCGGACAGGGAAACACTGAAGCTTTCTTT
16	TRBV9	TRBJ1-2	.	CASSVVSRGANYGYTF	TGTGCCAGCAGCGTAGTTTCCCGGGGAGCTAACTATGGCTACACCTTC
15	TRBV6-5	TRBJ2-3	.	CASSYGGHPTDTQYF	TGTGCCAGCAGTTACGGGGGACATCCCACAGATACGCAGTATTTT
14	TRBV2	TRBJ1-6	TRBD1	CASSREGANSPLHF	TGTGCCAGCAGTAGAGAGGGGGCGAATTCACCCCTCCACTTT
18	TRBV5-6	TRBJ2-1	TRBD2	CASSFPLSGRVPTDEQFF	TGTGCCAGCAGCTTCCCCCTTAGCGGGAGGGTCCCCACAGATGAGCAGTTCTTC
13	TRBV10-3	TRBJ2-7	.	CAISEDNAYEQYF	TGTGCCATCAGTGAAGACAACGCCTACGAGCAGTACTTC
18	TRBV5-1	TRBJ2-6	.	CASSPKGTATSGANVLTF	TGCGCCAGCAGCCCCAAGGGGACTGCTACCTCTGGGGCCAACGTCCTGACTTTC
13	TRBV25-1	TRBJ1-1	TRBD1	CASDRGLNTEAFF	TGTGCCAGCGACAGGGGTTTGAACACTGAAGCTTTCTTT
15	TRBV6-5	TRBJ2-1	.	CASSLGQSSDNEQFF	TGTGCCAGCAGTTTGGGCCAGAGCTCCGACAATGAGCAGTTCTTC
16	TRBV6-5	TRBJ2-1	TRBD2	CASSYYGTSLPNEQFF	TGTGCCAGCAGTTACTACGGGACTAGCCTGCCCAATGAGCAGTTCTTC
15	TRBV5-1	TRBJ1-6	.	CASSFQVDNRSPLHF	TGCGCCAGCAGCTTTCAAGTGGACAACAGGTCACCCCTCCACTTT
17	TRBV7-8	TRBJ2-3	.	CASSFGAMGAVADTQYF	TGTGCCAGCAGCTTTGGGGCCATGGGGGCTGTTGCAGATACGCAGTATTTT
12	TRBV15	TRBJ2-7	.	CATRGESYEQYF	TGTGCCACCAGAGGGGAATCCTACGAGCAGTACTTC
11	TRBV6-5	TRBJ2-7	.	CASEQGYEQYF	TGTGCCAGTGAACAGGGTTACGAGCAGTACTTC
16	TRBV6-6	TRBJ2-5	TRBD2	CASSYNGLERRETQYF	TGTGCCAGCAGTTACAACGGACTAGAGAGACGTGAGACCCAGTACTTC
18	TRBV5-1	TRBJ1-1	.	CASSLQAPMVYSNTEAFF	TGCGCCAGCAGCTTACAGGCTCCAATGGTGTATTCGAACACTGAAGCTTTCTTT
15	TRBV27	TRBJ2-3	.	CASSWVGHTQDTQYF	TGTGCCAGCAGTTGGGTGGGACACACGCAGGATACGCAGTATTTT
16	TRBV4-1	TRBJ2-3	TRBD2	CASSQEGLAGADTQYF	TGCGCCAGCAGCCAAGAGGGACTAGCGGGGGCAGATACGCAGTATTTT
16	TRBV29-1	TRBJ2-1	TRBD2	CSVEWVEREVHNEQFF	TGCAGCGTTGAATGGGTCGAGCGGGAGGTTCACAATGAGCAGTTCTTC